This TCR beta chain was captured by sequencing in a study of blood T cell repertoires in COVID-19. Germline loops: CDR1 SEHNR, CDR2 FQNEAQ (reference sequence). The CDR3 loop spans 15 amino acids. Losses at the gene ends were 1 base for V and 5 bases for J; bases not matched to a gene: 4. The repertoire was sequenced with immunoSEQ multiplex PCR; TCRdb's copy has only in-frame clones and lacks some. In the table there are around 72,000 clones, around 90% of which are singletons. Sequenced input: peripheral blood. This chain connects TRBV7-9 to TRBJ1-4; 7 bases line up with TRBD1. The clonotype comes from a man over 45 with acute or convalescent COVID-19. This chain's CDR3 is CASSLVGTDNEKLFF. CDR3 coding DNA: TGTGCCAGCAGCTTAGTTGGGACAGACAATGAAAAACTGTTTTTT.